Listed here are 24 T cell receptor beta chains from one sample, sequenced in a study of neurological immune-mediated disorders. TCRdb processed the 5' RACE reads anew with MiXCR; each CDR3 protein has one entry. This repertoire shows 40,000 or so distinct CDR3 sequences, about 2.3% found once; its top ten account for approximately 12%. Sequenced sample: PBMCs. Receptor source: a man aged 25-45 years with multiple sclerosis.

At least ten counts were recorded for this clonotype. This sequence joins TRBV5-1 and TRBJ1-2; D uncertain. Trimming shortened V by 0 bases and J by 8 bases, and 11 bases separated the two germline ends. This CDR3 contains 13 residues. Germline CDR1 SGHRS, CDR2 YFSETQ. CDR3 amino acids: CASSLAQDNGYTF. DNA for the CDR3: TGCGCCAGCAGCTTGGCTCAGGATAACGGCTACACCTTC.

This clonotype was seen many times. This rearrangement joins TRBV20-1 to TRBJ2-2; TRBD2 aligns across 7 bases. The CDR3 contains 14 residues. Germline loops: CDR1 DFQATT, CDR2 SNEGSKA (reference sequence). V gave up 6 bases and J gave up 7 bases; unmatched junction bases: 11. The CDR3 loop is CSAPGRGDVGELFF. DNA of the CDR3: TGCAGTGCCCCGGGACGGGGGGATGTCGGGGAGCTGTTTTTT.

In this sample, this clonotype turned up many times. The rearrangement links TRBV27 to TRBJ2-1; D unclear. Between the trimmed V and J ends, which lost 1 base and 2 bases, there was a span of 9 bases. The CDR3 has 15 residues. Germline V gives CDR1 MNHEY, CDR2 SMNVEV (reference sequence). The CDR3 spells CASSLLGGAYNEQFF. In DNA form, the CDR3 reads TGTGCCAGCAGTTTATTGGGCGGAGCCTACAATGAGCAGTTCTTC.

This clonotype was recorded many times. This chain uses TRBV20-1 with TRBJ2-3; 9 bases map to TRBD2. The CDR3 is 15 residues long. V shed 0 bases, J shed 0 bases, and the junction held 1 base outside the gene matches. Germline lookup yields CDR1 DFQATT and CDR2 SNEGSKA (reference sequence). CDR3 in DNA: TGCAGTGCTAGAGAACTAGCGGGCAGCACAGATACGCAGTATTTT. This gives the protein CSARELAGSTDTQYF.

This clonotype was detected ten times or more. CDR3 DNA: TGCGCCAGCAGCTGGACGGGGATGAACACTGAAGCTTTCTTT. Its translation: CASSWTGMNTEAFF. The chain employs TRBV5-1 and TRBJ1-1; D is unresolved. Trimming left V 3 bases short and J 0 bases short, with 9 bases between. Germline CDR1 and CDR2: SGHRS and YFSETQ. There are 14 residues in the CDR3.

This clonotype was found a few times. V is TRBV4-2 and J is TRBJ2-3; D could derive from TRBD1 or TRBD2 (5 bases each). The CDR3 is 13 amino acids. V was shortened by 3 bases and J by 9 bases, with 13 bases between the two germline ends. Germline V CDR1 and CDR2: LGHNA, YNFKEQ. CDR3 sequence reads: CASSQGDAPTQYF. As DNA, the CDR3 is TGTGCCAGCAGCCAGGGGGATGCACCCACGCAGTATTTT.

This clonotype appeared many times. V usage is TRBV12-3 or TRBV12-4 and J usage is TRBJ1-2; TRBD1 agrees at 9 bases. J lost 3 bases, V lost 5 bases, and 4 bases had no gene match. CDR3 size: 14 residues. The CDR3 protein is CASSAQGADYGYTF. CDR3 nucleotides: TGTGCCAGCAGTGCACAGGGGGCGGACTATGGCTACACCTTC.

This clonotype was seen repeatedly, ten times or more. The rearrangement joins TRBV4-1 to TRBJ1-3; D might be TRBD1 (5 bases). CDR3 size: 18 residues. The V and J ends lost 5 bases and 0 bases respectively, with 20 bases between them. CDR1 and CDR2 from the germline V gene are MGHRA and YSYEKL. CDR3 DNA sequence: TGCGCCAGCAGCTCACATCAGACATTGGGGGGCTCTGGAAACACCATATATTTT. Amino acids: CASSSHQTLGGSGNTIYF.

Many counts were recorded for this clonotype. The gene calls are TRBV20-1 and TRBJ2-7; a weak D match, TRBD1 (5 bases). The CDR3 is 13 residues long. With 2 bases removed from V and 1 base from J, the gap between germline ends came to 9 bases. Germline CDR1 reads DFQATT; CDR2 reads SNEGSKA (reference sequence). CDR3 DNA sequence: TGCAGTGCTAGAATGGACACTTCCTACGAGCAGTACTTC. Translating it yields CSARMDTSYEQYF.

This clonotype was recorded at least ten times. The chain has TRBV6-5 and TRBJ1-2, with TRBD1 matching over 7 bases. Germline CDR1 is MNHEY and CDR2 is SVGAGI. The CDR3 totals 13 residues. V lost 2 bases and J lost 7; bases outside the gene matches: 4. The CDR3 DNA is TGTGCCAGCAGTTACGTGACAGGGTTTGGCTACACCTTC. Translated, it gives CASSYVTGFGYTF.

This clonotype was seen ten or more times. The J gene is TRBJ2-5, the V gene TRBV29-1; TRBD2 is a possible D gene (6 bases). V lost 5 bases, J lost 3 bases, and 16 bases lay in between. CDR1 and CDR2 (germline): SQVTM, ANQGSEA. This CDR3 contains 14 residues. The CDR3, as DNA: TGCAGCGTTTCCGTCGGGGGTGGTAAAGAGACCCAGTACTTC. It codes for CSVSVGGGKETQYF.

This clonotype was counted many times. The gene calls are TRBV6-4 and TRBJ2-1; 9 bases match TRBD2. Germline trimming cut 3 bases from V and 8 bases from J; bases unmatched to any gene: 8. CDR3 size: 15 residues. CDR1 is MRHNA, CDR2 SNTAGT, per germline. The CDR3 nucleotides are TGTGCCAGCAGTGAAGGGTTGGGGACTAGCTATGAGCAGTTCTTC. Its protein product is CASSEGLGTSYEQFF.

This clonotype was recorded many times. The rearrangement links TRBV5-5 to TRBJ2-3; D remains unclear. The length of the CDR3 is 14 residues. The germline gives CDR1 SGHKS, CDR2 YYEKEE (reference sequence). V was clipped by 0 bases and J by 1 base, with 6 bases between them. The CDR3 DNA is TGTGCCAGCAGCTTGGATGGGGGCACAGATACGCAGTATTTT. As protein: CASSLDGGTDTQYF.

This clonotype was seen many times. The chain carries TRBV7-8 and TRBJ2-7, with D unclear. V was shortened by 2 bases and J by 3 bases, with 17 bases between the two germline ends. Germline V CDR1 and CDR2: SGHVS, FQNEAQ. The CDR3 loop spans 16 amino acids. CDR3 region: CASSLKGERRVYEQYF. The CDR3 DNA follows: TGTGCCAGCAGCTTAAAAGGCGAACGACGAGTCTACGAGCAGTACTTC. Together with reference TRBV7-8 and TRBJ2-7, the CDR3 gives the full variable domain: GAGVSQSPRYKVAKRGQDVALRCDPISGHVSLFWYQQALGQGPEFLTYFQNEAQLDKSGLPSDRFFAERPEGSVSTLKIQRTQQEDSAVYLCASSLKGERRVYEQYFGPGTRLTVT.

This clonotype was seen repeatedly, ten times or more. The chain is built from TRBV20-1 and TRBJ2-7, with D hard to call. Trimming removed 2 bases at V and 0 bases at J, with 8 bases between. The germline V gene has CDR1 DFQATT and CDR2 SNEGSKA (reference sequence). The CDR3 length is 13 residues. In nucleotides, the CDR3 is TGCAGTGCTAGACAGCAGATCTCCTACGAGCAGTACTTC. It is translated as CSARQQISYEQYF.

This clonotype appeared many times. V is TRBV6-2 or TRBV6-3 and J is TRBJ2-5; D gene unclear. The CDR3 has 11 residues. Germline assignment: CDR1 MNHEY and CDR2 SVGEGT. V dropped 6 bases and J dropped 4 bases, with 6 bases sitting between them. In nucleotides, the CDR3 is TGTGCCAGCAGCGACCCAGAGACCCAGTACTTC. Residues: CASSDPETQYF.

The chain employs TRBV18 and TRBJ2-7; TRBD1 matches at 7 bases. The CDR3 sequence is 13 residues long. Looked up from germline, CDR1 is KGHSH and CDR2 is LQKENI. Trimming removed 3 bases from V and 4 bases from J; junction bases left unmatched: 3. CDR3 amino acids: CASSPGQYYEQYF. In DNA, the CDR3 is TGTGCCAGCTCACCGGGACAGTATTACGAGCAGTACTTC.

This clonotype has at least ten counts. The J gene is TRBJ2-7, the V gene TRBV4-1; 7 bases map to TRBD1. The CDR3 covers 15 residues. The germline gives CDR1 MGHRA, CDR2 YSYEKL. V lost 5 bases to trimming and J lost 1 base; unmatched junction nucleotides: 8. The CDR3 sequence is CASSVRQGQSYEQYF. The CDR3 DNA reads TGCGCCAGCAGCGTGCGACAGGGACAGTCCTACGAGCAGTACTTC.

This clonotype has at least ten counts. CDR3 DNA sequence: TGCAGTGCTACGAAACCAGCTCCAGTGTACAATGAGCAGTTCTTC. Protein sequence: CSATKPAPVYNEQFF. The chain has TRBV20-1 and TRBJ2-1; D is unclear. V lost 4 bases and J 4 bases, leaving 17 bases between the germline ends. Germline CDR1 reads DFQATT; CDR2 reads SNEGSKA (reference sequence). The CDR3 sequence is 15 residues long.

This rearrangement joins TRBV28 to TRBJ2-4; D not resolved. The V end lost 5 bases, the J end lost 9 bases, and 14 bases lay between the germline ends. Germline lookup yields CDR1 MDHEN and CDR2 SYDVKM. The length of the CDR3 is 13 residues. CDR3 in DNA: TGTGCCAGCAGTAAGGGCCCACTTGGCATTCAGTACTTC. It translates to CASSKGPLGIQYF. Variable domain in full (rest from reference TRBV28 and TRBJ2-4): DVKVTQSSRYLVKRTGEKVFLECVQDMDHENMFWYRQDPGLGLRLIYFSYDVKMKEKGDIPEGYSVSREKKERFSLILESASTNQTSMYLCASSKGPLGIQYFGAGTRLSVL.

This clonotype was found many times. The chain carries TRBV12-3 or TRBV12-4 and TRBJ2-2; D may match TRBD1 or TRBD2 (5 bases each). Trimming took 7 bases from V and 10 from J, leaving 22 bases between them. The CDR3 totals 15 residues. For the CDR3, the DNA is TGTGCCAGCACTATGGGGGTAATACAACCTTCGGAGCTGTTTTTT. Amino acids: CASTMGVIQPSELFF.

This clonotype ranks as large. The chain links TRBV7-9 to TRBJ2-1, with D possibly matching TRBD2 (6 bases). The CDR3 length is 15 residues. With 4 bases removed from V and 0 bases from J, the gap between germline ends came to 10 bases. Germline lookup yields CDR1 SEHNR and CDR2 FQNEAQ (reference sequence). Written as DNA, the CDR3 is TGTGCCAGCAGCTCCCGGGAGAGCTCCTACAATGAGCAGTTCTTC. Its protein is CASSSRESSYNEQFF.

In DNA, the CDR3 is TGTGCCAGCAGTTTCCAAAGGCAGGGGGCCCAGCCCCAGCATTTT. Protein: CASSFQRQGAQPQHF. The chain uses TRBV28 and TRBJ1-5, with 8 bases matching TRBD1. This CDR3 region has 15 residues. Trimming at V came to 3 bases and at J to 7 bases, leaving 8 bases not matched to a gene. Germline V lookup: CDR1 MDHEN, CDR2 SYDVKM.

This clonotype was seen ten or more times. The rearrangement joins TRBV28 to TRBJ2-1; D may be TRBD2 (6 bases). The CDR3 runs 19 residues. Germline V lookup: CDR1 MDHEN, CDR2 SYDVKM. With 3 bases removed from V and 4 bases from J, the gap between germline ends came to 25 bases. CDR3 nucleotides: TGTGCCAGCAGTTTTAGGGTGTGGCCCGGCGGGATATCGTACAATGAGCAGTTCTTC. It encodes CASSFRVWPGGISYNEQFF.